Shown below are 13 T cell receptor beta chains from a single sample sequenced in a study of T cells in Graves' hyperthyroidism and ophthalmopathy. Template material for amplifying TCR beta CDR3 regions consisted of RNA transcripts. When the TCR CDR3 underwent first-round RT-PCR, the HTBI primer set was used. MiXCR was run by TCRdb on the multiplex PCR reads, yielding one entry per CDR3 protein. The sample yields around 500,000 distinct CDR3 sequences, 15% to 20% seen once. Source material: blood. These receptors were obtained from a woman between 25 and 40 years old with Graves' ophthalmopathy.

The table lists this clonotype with many counts. CDR3 loop: CASSLATGGTSYNEQFF. The DNA for the CDR3 is TGTGCCAGCAGCCTAGCCACCGGCGGGACCTCCTACAATGAGCAGTTCTTC. The genes are TRBV11-3 and TRBJ2-1; possibly TRBD2 for D (6 bases). V lost 5 bases, J lost 0 bases, and 17 bases lay in between. The germline CDR1 and CDR2 sequences are SGHNT and YENEEA. This CDR3 region has 17 residues.

The chain employs TRBV2 and TRBJ1-5; D is uncertain. The CDR3 consists of 13 residues. V dropped 7 bases and J dropped 6 bases, with 13 bases sitting between them. Per the germline V gene, CDR1 is SNHLY and CDR2 is FYNNEI. For the CDR3, the DNA is TGTGCCAGCATTAAGACCGAGGGTCAGCCCCAGCATTTT. The encoded protein is CASIKTEGQPQHF.

This rearrangement joins TRBV6-1 to TRBJ2-1; TRBD2 agrees at 12 bases. Losses at the gene ends were 6 bases for V and 5 bases for J; bases not matched to a gene: 8. Germline CDR1 reads MNHNS; CDR2 reads SASEGT. The CDR3 runs 16 residues. This CDR3 reads CASRQARLAGDNEQFF. The CDR3 region has the DNA TGTGCCAGCAGGCAAGCCCGACTAGCGGGGGACAATGAGCAGTTCTTC.

This clonotype was counted ten times or more. V and J are TRBV7-3 and TRBJ2-1, with 14 positions matching TRBD2. The V segment lost 5 bases and the J segment 9 bases; nucleotides outside the gene matches: 24. The CDR3 has 21 amino acids. CDR1 is SGHTA and CDR2 is FQGTGA in the germline V gene. This CDR3 is CASSQKHPGLAGEDRITEQFF. The DNA of the CDR3 is TGTGCCAGCAGCCAAAAGCATCCGGGACTAGCGGGAGAAGATCGGATTACTGAGCAGTTCTTC.

About this clonotype itself: Given a much more abundant clone one base away, this may be a read error. This CDR3 reads CASSVSGSGNEQLF. CDR3 DNA: TGTGCCAGCAGTGTGAGCGGGAGCGGGAATGAGCAGCTCTTC. This chain uses TRBV7-2 with TRBJ2-1, with 8 bases aligning to TRBD2. Germline CDR1 reads SGHTA; CDR2 reads FQGNSA. CDR3 length: 14 residues.

In the case of this clonotype: A much larger clone is a single base away; this may be a read error. In this CDR3 the conserved last residue, phenylalanine or tryptophan, is missing, so a read error is likely. The V and J genes are TRBV18 and TRBJ1-1; a weak D match, TRBD1 (6 bases). V lost 3 bases to trimming and J lost 4 bases, with 12 bases between them. CDR3 size: 14 residues. The germline gives CDR1 KGHSH, CDR2 LQKENI. In DNA form, the CDR3 reads TGTGCCAGCTCACCTAAACAGGGAAGCACTGAAGCTTTCCTT. It is translated as CASSPKQGSTEAFL.

This clonotype has just a few counts. V usage is TRBV10-3 and J usage is TRBJ1-1; the D gene is possibly TRBD1 (6 bases). The CDR3 consists of 13 residues. The germline V and J ends were trimmed by 0 bases and 7 bases, with 9 bases remaining between them. Germline values: CDR1 ENHRY, CDR2 SYGVKD. The CDR3 here is CAISESGGYEAFF. CDR3 DNA sequence: TGTGCCATCAGTGAGTCGGGGGGCTATGAAGCTTTCTTT.

This clonotype was observed at least ten times. The rearrangement joins TRBV7-2 to TRBJ1-1; D may be TRBD1 (5 bases). Germline V gene lookup returns CDR1 SGHTA and CDR2 FQGNSA. Trimming removed 5 bases from V and 4 bases from J, with 14 bases in between. This CDR3 has 14 amino acids. This CDR3 reads CASSPPGRSTEAFF. The CDR3 DNA reads TGTGCCAGCAGCCCCCCGGGACGAAGCACTGAAGCTTTCTTT.

The chain couples TRBV9 to TRBJ2-1; 7 bases match TRBD2. V lost 0 bases, J lost 5 bases, and 8 bases stayed unmatched. The CDR3 spans 16 residues. CDR1 is SGDLS and CDR2 is YYNGEE in the germline V gene. CDR3 protein: CASSVGPGGSDNEQFF. In DNA, the CDR3 is TGTGCCAGCAGCGTAGGTCCGGGAGGAAGTGACAATGAGCAGTTCTTC.

This clonotype was found many times. The chain is built from TRBV13 and TRBJ2-7, with TRBD2 identical over 7 bases. The CDR3 contains 13 residues. The V gene's germline CDR1 is PRHDT and CDR2 FYEKMQ (reference sequence). J was trimmed by 2 bases and V by 8 bases; bases with no gene match: 6. The CDR3 DNA is TGTGCCAGCTCACTGGGAGGGACCTACGAGCAGTACTTC. Amino acid sequence: CASSLGGTYEQYF.

This clonotype came up many times. CDR3 bases: TGTGCCACCAGCAGAGAGGCTCTTGCAGGGGTTCCCTACGAGCAGTACTTC. Amino acids: CATSREALAGVPYEQYF. The chain couples TRBV15 to TRBJ2-7, with D perhaps matching TRBD1 (6 bases). The CDR3 has 17 amino acids. Germline CDR1 is LNHNV and CDR2 is YYDKDF (reference sequence). V was shortened by 0 bases and J by 2 bases, with 17 bases between the two germline ends.

This clonotype was counted many times. CDR3 sequence reads: CASSQGLAGGVGELFF. The CDR3 DNA sequence: TGTGCCAGCAGCCAAGGCCTAGCGGGAGGAGTCGGGGAGCTGTTTTTT. The gene calls are TRBV4-2 and TRBJ2-2, with TRBD2 matching 11 bases. V gave up 1 base and J gave up 7 bases; unmatched junction bases: 5. CDR1 is LGHNA, CDR2 YNFKEQ, per germline. This CDR3 has 16 residues.

Many counts were recorded for this clonotype. This chain connects TRBV12-3 or TRBV12-4 to TRBJ2-4; a possible D gene is TRBD1 (5 bases). V was shortened by 5 bases and J by 0 bases, with 8 bases between the two germline ends. This CDR3 has 14 amino acids. CDR3 in DNA: TGTGCCAGCAGTCCTGACAGAGCCAAAAACATTCAGTACTTC. This encodes CASSPDRAKNIQYF.